The rows below give T cell receptor beta chains drawn from one sample of a study of spatial heterogeneity in lung cancer. TCRdb fed the 5' RACE reads into MiXCR, producing one record per CDR3 protein. The profile shows 20,000 to 30,000 distinct CDR3 sequences, roughly 8.3% of them singletons. This specimen was lung tumor tissue, taken at surgery. The receptors here all came from a male donor with early-stage non-small cell lung cancer. Each CDR3 is given with its conserved first and last residue. D genes are given only for firm matches. The size entry is marked missing in some rows and otherwise reads once, few, many or a size class.

clone size	D gene	V gene	J gene	CDR3 DNA	CDR3 protein
medium-sized	TRBD2	TRBV5-1	TRBJ2-1	TGCGCCAGCAGCTTGGAGGGACTAGTTATGGATGAGCAGTTCTTC	CASSLEGLVMDEQFF
NA	NA	TRBV5-6	TRBJ2-7	TGTGCCAGCAGCTTCCGAGGGGGCGAGCAGTACTTC	CASSFRGGEQYF
many	TRBD2	TRBV4-2	TRBJ2-2	TGTGCCAGCAGCCACAGCGGGAGGAACGGGGAGCTGTTTTTT	CASSHSGRNGELFF
many	TRBD1	TRBV20-1	TRBJ1-5	TGCAGTGCTCCCCTCCTGGACAGGGCGGGTCAGCCCCAGCATTTT	CSAPLLDRAGQPQHF
NA	TRBD1	TRBV28	TRBJ2-6	TGTGCCAGCAGTTTAACGGGACAGGGGTTTGGGGCCAACGTCCTGACTTTC	CASSLTGQGFGANVLTF
few	NA	TRBV5-1	TRBJ2-5	TGCGCCAGCAGCTTGACCCCCGGAGAGGCCGGGAAAGAGACCCAGTACTTC	CASSLTPGEAGKETQYF
NA	NA	TRBV11-2	TRBJ2-5	TGTGCCAGCAGCTTAACCCCCAGACAGGTGGGGACCCAGTACTTC	CASSLTPRQVGTQYF
few	NA	TRBV15	TRBJ2-2	TGTGCCACCAGCAGAGATCGGCCGACCGGGGAGCTGTTTTTT	CATSRDRPTGELFF
many	TRBD2	TRBV24-1	TRBJ2-3	TGTGCCACCGAGGGAGGGGACACAGATACGCAGTATTTT	CATEGGDTDTQYF
NA	NA	TRBV7-2	TRBJ1-5	TGTGCCAGCAGCCCCCAGGCTGGGAAAGATACGCAGCATTTT	CASSPQAGKDTQHF
many	NA	TRBV28	TRBJ1-1	TGTGCCAGCAGTTCACACAGCCCGAACACTGAAGCTTTCTTT	CASSSHSPNTEAFF
NA	NA	TRBV6-5	TRBJ2-7	TGTGCCAGCAGCGCCTCTCTCAGGGTGGGGGAGCAGTACTTC	CASSASLRVGEQYF
few	NA	TRBV9	TRBJ1-1	TGTGCCAGCAGCCCCGTTCGGGGGAACACTGAAGCTTTCTTT	CASSPVRGNTEAFF
few	NA	TRBV4-2	TRBJ2-1	TGTGCCAGCAGCCTTCGACCCGGAGCTTCCTACAATGAGCAGTTCTTC	CASSLRPGASYNEQFF
many	NA	TRBV5-1	TRBJ1-1	TGCGCCAGCAGCTTAAGGGCTGAAATGGCTGAAGCTTTCTTT	CASSLRAEMAEAFF
many	TRBD1	TRBV27	TRBJ1-1	TGTGCCAGCAGAGGGACAGCGAACACTGAAGCTTTCTTT	CASRGTANTEAFF
many	NA	TRBV29-1	TRBJ1-1	TGCAGCGTTGAGGGGGGTTGGGCTGAAGCTTTCTTT	CSVEGGWAEAFF
few	TRBD1	TRBV28	TRBJ2-1	TGTGCCAGCAGTTCCTTGACAGGGTACAATGAGCAGTTCTTC	CASSSLTGYNEQFF
many	TRBD2	TRBV9	TRBJ2-3	TGTGCCAGCAGCGTAGCCGTGGGAGCGGGATACACAGATACGCAGTATTTT	CASSVAVGAGYTDTQYF
many	TRBD1	TRBV6-1	TRBJ2-3	TGTGCCAGCAGTGTGAACAGGGGAACAGATACGCAGTATTTT	CASSVNRGTDTQYF
few	TRBD2	TRBV11-3	TRBJ2-3	TGTGCCAGCAGCTTAGCGGGAGGAGGAGATACGCAGTATTTT	CASSLAGGGDTQYF
few	NA	TRBV7-6	TRBJ1-2	TGTGCCAGCAGCTTAGCAGGGGGAGTCAACTATGGCTACACCTTC	CASSLAGGVNYGYTF
many	TRBD1	TRBV7-3	TRBJ2-5	TGTGCCAGCAGCGCCGGGACAGGGGAGACCCAGTACTTC	CASSAGTGETQYF
many	TRBD2	TRBV30	TRBJ2-1	TGTGCCTGTCCCCCCCGGCTAGCGGGGAACAATGAGCAGTTCTTC	CACPPRLAGNNEQFF
NA	NA	TRBV7-8	TRBJ1-3	TGTGCCAGCAGCTTTGGGGATACGGGAAACACCATATATTTT	CASSFGDTGNTIYF
many	NA	TRBV27	TRBJ2-7	TGTGCCAGCAGCCTCCTCTTATTTCCTCAGGCGGGTGAGCAGTACTTC	CASSLLLFPQAGEQYF
many	TRBD2	TRBV28	TRBJ2-7	TGTGCCAGCCAAAGGGAGCGGGAAATGGGGCAGTACTTC	CASQREREMGQYF
many	NA	TRBV3-1	TRBJ2-4	TGTGCCAGCAGCCAAGTTACGGACATTCAGTACTTC	CASSQVTDIQYF
few	TRBD2	TRBV20-1	TRBJ2-7	TGCAGTGCTAGAGATCTGGCTAGCGGGAGAGCCTACGAGCAGTACTTC	CSARDLASGRAYEQYF
many	NA	TRBV5-4	TRBJ2-6	TGTGCCAGCAGCTTGGGGATAGCCAACGTCCTGACTTTC	CASSLGIANVLTF
many	NA	TRBV6-6	TRBJ1-3	TGTGCCAGCAGTTACGGGCAGGCCCCCCACGGGGGCACCATATATTTT	CASSYGQAPHGGTIYF
few	NA	TRBV6-2/TRBV6-3	TRBJ1-1	TGTGCCAGCAAAATAACAGGGAACACTGAAGCTTTCTTT	CASKITGNTEAFF
many	NA	TRBV7-9	TRBJ1-5	TGTGCCAGCAGCGATACGGGACACAATCAGCCCCAGCATTTT	CASSDTGHNQPQHF
many	NA	TRBV20-1	TRBJ2-6	TGCAGTGCATCCAAGGGCTCTGGGGCCAACGTCCTGACTTTC	CSASKGSGANVLTF
NA	TRBD1	TRBV20-1	TRBJ2-5	TGCAGTGCCCTGGGGACAGTGTTCAAAGAGACCCAGTACTTC	CSALGTVFKETQYF
many	NA	TRBV6-5	TRBJ2-1	TGTGCCAGCAGCTCAGAGCCCCATAACTCCTACAATGAGCAGTTCTTC	CASSSEPHNSYNEQFF
NA	NA	TRBV20-1	TRBJ2-3	TGCAGTGCTAGAGAGGGGGTTACAGATACGCAGTATTTT	CSAREGVTDTQYF
many	TRBD1	TRBV7-2	TRBJ1-2	TGTGCCAGCACCCTCTCAGGGGGCCTAAGCTATGGCTACACCTTC	CASTLSGGLSYGYTF
NA	NA	TRBV20-1	TRBJ2-7	TGCAGTGCTAGAGGAGGGGGATCGGACTACGAGCAGTACTTC	CSARGGGSDYEQYF
many	NA	TRBV10-3	TRBJ2-7	TGTGCCACCGTTGGCGGCAGGCGGTACGAGCAGTACTTC	CATVGGRRYEQYF
many	NA	TRBV5-1	TRBJ2-2	TGCGCCAGCACCCCCGGGACTCCTAACACCGGGGAGCTGTTTTTT	CASTPGTPNTGELFF